These T cell receptor beta chains were read from a single sample in a study of T-cell reconstitution after alpha-beta-depleted transplantation in children. One entry per CDR3 protein, called by TCRdb with MiXCR from the PCR reads. The sample carries about 400,000 distinct CDR3 sequences, 10% to 15% recorded once. The sequencing here drew on PBMCs, taken from the stem cell graft. The receptors were sampled from a human donor who donated a stem cell graft to a child with Fanconi anemia. The CDR3 runs from the conserved cysteine through the conserved F or W. The D gene is left open where the match is weak. Rows give clone size only sometimes, using once, few, many, or a class for an expanded clone.

D gene | J gene | clone size | V gene | CDR3 protein | CDR3 DNA
- | TRBJ2-1 | - | TRBV20-1 | CSARGVYDYNEQFF | TGCAGTGCTCGAGGGGTTTACGACTACAATGAGCAGTTCTTC
TRBD2 | TRBJ2-2 | few | TRBV5-1 | CASSRLTSGGTGELFF | TGCGCCAGCAGTCGCTTAACTAGCGGGGGCACCGGGGAGCTGTTTTTT
TRBD2 | TRBJ2-1 | many | TRBV9 | CASSVLAGGLNEQFF | TGTGCCAGCAGCGTACTAGCGGGGGGGCTCAATGAGCAGTTCTTC
TRBD1 | TRBJ1-1 | many | TRBV6-5 | CASSYSSDRETEAFF | TGTGCCAGCAGTTACTCAAGTGACAGGGAAACTGAAGCTTTCTTT
TRBD1 | TRBJ2-3 | many | TRBV24-1 | CATSPGGFSTDTQYF | TGTGCCACCTCCCCAGGGGGCTTTAGCACAGATACGCAGTATTTT
- | TRBJ1-1 | few | TRBV3-1 | CASSQRHSNTEAFF | TGTGCCAGCAGCCAGCGACATTCGAACACTGAAGCTTTCTTT
- | TRBJ2-7 | few | TRBV7-9 | CASSAPDSTYEQYF | TGTGCCAGCAGCGCCCCCGACAGTACCTACGAGCAGTACTTC
- | TRBJ2-1 | few | TRBV30 | CAWSVGAYNEQFF | TGTGCCTGGAGTGTCGGGGCCTACAATGAGCAGTTCTTC
- | TRBJ1-2 | many | TRBV5-1 | CASSRDGPPFYGYTF | TGCGCCAGCAGCAGGGACGGTCCTCCCTTCTATGGCTACACCTTC
- | TRBJ1-1 | many | TRBV25-1 | CASSELGGGAEAFF | TGTGCCAGCAGTGAATTAGGTGGAGGGGCTGAAGCTTTCTTT
TRBD1 | TRBJ1-2 | - | TRBV12-3/TRBV12-4 | CASSEGTGDGYTF | TGTGCCAGCAGTGAAGGGACAGGGGATGGCTACACCTTC
- | TRBJ2-7 | - | TRBV20-1 | CSARVVSVCPSYEQYF | TGCAGTGCTAGAGTGGTCTCGGTTTGCCCGTCCTACGAGCAGTACTTC
- | TRBJ1-2 | few | TRBV27 | CASSLQPVGYGYTF | TGTGCCAGCAGTTTGCAGCCTGTGGGCTATGGCTACACCTTC
- | TRBJ1-5 | - | TRBV28 | CASSSRVGAGQPQHF | TGTGCCAGCAGCTCACGTGTGGGGGCGGGACAGCCCCAGCATTTT
TRBD2 | TRBJ2-5 | many | TRBV20-1 | CRGLAGERGYF | TGCAGAGGACTAGCGGGGGAGCGGGGGTACTTC
TRBD2 | TRBJ2-1 | few | TRBV9 | CASSAGLANNEQFF | TGTGCCAGCAGCGCGGGACTAGCAAACAATGAGCAGTTCTTC
TRBD2 | TRBJ2-1 | few | TRBV27 | CASRVGGSGGPNEQFF | TGTGCCAGCAGGGTTGGGGGTAGCGGGGGACCCAATGAGCAGTTCTTC
TRBD2 | TRBJ2-3 | - | TRBV20-1 | CSARNPGTRSTDTQYF | TGCAGTGCTAGGAACCCTGGGACTAGAAGCACAGATACGCAGTATTTT
- | TRBJ1-1 | many | TRBV4-3 | CASSQEQGLNTEAFF | TGCGCCAGCAGCCAAGAGCAGGGCTTAAACACTGAAGCTTTCTTT
TRBD1 | TRBJ2-7 | few | TRBV7-8 | CASSSWGLDRGVTYEQYF | TGTGCCAGCAGCTCATGGGGCCTCGACAGGGGGGTGACCTACGAGCAGTACTTC
TRBD1 | TRBJ1-5 | - | TRBV20-1 | CSVRQGLNQPQHF | TGCAGTGTTAGACAGGGCCTTAATCAGCCCCAGCATTTT
TRBD2 | TRBJ2-1 | many | TRBV6-5 | CASSYGTGGPHEQFF | TGTGCCAGCAGTTACGGGACGGGGGGGCCCCATGAGCAGTTCTTC
- | TRBJ1-1 | few | TRBV5-1 | CASRGAENTEAFF | TGCGCCAGCCGGGGCGCAGAGAACACTGAAGCTTTCTTT
TRBD2 | TRBJ2-3 | - | TRBV7-3 | CASSPTSGYGDTQYF | TGTGCCAGCAGTCCAACTAGCGGTTATGGAGATACGCAGTATTTT
- | TRBJ2-5 | few | TRBV5-1 | CASSFGATGPAETQYF | TGCGCCAGCAGCTTTGGGGCCACGGGGCCAGCAGAGACCCAGTACTTC
TRBD1 | TRBJ1-2 | few | TRBV5-1 | CASSLAGTGSGYTF | TGCGCCAGCAGCTTGGCCGGGACAGGGAGCGGCTACACCTTC
TRBD1 | TRBJ1-5 | many | TRBV29-1 | CSVGQGGDQPQHF | TGCAGCGTTGGCCAGGGGGGAGATCAGCCCCAGCATTTT
- | TRBJ2-7 | few | TRBV6-5 | CASSYPGVGKEEQYF | TGTGCCAGCAGTTACCCGGGAGTGGGCAAAGAGGAGCAGTACTTC
- | TRBJ2-3 | - | TRBV29-1 | CSVEDRGNTDTQYF | TGCAGCGTTGAAGATCGGGGGAACACAGATACGCAGTATTTT
- | TRBJ1-4 | many | TRBV4-2 | CASSQDQSTSEKLFF | TGTGCCAGCAGCCAAGATCAGAGCACGAGTGAAAAACTGTTTTTT
- | TRBJ2-7 | once | TRBV12-3/TRBV12-4 | CASSFIQGFGEQYF | TGTGCCAGCAGTTTCATTCAGGGGTTCGGCGAGCAGTACTTC
TRBD2 | TRBJ2-2 | - | TRBV6-5 | CASSLVAGAGDGELFF | TGTGCCAGCAGTTTAGTAGCGGGGGCCGGCGACGGGGAGCTGTTTTTT
TRBD1 | TRBJ2-5 | - | TRBV6-5 | CASSSQRTGGETQYF | TGTGCCAGCAGTTCCCAACGGACAGGGGGAGAGACCCAGTACTTC
- | TRBJ1-3 | few | TRBV4-1 | CASSQEGGLDSGNTIYF | TGCGCCAGCAGTCAAGAAGGGGGGCTGGACTCTGGAAACACCATATATTTT
- | TRBJ2-1 | many | TRBV29-1 | CSVLPGHNEQFF | TGCAGCGTCCTACCCGGACATAATGAGCAGTTCTTC
- | TRBJ1-2 | few | TRBV9 | CASSVTSYGYTF | TGTGCCAGCAGCGTAACCAGTTATGGCTACACCTTC
- | TRBJ1-6 | many | TRBV30 | CAWSVQEGSSSPLHF | TGTGCCTGGAGTGTACAGGAGGGCAGCAGTTCACCCCTCCACTTT